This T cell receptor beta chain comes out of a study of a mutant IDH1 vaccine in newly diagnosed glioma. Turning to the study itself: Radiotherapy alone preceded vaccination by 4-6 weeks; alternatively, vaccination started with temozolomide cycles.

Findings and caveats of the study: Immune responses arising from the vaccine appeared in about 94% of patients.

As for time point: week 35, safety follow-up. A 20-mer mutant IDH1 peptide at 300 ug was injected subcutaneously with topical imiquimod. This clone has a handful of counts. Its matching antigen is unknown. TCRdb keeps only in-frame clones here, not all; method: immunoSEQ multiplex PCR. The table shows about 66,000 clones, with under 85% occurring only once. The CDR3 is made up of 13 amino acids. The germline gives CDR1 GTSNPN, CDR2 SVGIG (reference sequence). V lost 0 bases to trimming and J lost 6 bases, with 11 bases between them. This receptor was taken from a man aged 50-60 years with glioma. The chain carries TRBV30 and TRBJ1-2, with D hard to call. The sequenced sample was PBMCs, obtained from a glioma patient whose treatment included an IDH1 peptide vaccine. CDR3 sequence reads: CAWSVLRGNGYTF. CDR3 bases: TGTGCCTGGAGTGTATTGCGGGGAAATGGCTACACCTTC.